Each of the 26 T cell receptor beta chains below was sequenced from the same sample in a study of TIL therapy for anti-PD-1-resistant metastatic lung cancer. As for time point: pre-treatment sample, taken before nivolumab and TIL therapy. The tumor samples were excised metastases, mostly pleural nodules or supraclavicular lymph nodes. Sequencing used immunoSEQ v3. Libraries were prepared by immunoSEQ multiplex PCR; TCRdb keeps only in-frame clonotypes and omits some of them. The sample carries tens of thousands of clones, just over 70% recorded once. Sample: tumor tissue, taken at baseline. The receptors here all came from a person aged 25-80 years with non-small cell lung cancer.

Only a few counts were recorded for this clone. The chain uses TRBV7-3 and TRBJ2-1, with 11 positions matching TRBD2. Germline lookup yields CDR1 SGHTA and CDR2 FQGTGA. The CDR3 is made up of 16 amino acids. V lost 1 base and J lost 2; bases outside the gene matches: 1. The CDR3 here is CASSLIAGGPYNEQFF. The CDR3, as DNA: TGTGCCAGCAGCTTAATAGCGGGGGGGCCCTACAATGAGCAGTTCTTC.

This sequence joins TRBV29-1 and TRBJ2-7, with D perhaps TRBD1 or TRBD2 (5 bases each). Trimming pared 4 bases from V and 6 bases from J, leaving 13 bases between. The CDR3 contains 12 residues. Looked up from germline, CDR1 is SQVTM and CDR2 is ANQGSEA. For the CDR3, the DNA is TGCAGCGTTGGCGAGGGGATTGGCGAGCAGTACTTC. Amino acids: CSVGEGIGEQYF.

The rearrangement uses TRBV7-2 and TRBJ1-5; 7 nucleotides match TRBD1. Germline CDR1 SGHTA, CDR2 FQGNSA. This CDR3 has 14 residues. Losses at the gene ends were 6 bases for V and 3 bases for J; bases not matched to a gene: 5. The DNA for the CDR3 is TGTGCCAGCAGATCAGGGGGGCCCAATCAGCCCCAGCATTTT. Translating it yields CASRSGGPNQPQHF. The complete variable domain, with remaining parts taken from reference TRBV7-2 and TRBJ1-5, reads GAGVSQSPSNKVTEKGKDVELRCDPISGHTALYWYRQSLGQGLEFLIYFQGNSAPDKSGLPSDRFSAERTGGSVSTLTIQRTQQEDSAVYLCASRSGGPNQPQHFGDGTRLSIL.

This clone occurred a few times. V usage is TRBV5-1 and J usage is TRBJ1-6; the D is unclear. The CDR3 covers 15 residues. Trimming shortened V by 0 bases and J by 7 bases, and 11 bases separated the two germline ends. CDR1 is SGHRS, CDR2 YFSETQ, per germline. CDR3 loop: CASSLDGRPNSPLHF. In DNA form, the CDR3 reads TGCGCCAGCAGCTTGGATGGGCGGCCCAATTCACCCCTCCACTTT.

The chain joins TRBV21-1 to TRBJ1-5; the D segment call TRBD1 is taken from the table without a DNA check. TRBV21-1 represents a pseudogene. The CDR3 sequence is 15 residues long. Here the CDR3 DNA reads TGTGCCAGCAGCGCAATACAGGGGGCGAGGCAGCCCCAGCATTTT. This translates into CASSAIQGARQPQHF.

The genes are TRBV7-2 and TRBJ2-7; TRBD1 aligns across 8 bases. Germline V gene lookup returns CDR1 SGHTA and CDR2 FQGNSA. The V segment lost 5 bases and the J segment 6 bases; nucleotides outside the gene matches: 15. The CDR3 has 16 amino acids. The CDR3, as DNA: TGTGCCAGCAGCCCGGGACAGGCGGCCCCATTCGGCGAGCAGTACTTC. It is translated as CASSPGQAAPFGEQYF.

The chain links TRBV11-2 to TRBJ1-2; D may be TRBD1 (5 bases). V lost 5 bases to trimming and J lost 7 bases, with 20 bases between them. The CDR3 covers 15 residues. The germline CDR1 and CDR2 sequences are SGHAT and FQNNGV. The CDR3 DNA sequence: TGTGCCAGCAGCCCCCCTATGGGGGGGAGGACTGGCTACACCTTC. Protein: CASSPPMGGRTGYTF.

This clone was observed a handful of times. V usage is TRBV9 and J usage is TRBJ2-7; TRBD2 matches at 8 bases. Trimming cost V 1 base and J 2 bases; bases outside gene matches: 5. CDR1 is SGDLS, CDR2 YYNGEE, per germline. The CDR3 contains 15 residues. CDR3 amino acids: CASSVNSGATYEQYF. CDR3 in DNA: TGTGCCAGCAGCGTAAATAGCGGGGCAACCTACGAGCAGTACTTC.

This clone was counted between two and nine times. This CDR3 reads CASSLGQGQGSYEQYF. The CDR3 DNA follows: TGTGCCAGCAGCTTAGGGCAAGGACAGGGGTCCTACGAGCAGTACTTC. The chain combines TRBV7-9 with TRBJ2-7; 9 nucleotides align to TRBD1. V shed 1 base, J shed 1 base, and the junction held 5 bases outside the gene matches. The CDR3 extends over 16 amino acids. In germline, CDR1 is SEHNR, CDR2 FQNEAQ (reference sequence).

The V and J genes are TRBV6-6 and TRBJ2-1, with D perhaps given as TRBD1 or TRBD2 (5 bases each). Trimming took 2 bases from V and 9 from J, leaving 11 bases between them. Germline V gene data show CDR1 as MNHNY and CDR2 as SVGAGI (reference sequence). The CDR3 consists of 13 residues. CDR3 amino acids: CASSYAGTGEQFF. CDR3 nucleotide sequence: TGTGCCAGCAGTTACGCCGGGACGGGTGAGCAGTTCTTC.

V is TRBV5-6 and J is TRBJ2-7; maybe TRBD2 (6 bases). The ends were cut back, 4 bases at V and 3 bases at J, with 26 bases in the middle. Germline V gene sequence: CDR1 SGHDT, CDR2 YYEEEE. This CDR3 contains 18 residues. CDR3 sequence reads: CASSPDGAAGAAGYEQYF. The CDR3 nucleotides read TGTGCCAGCAGCCCCGATGGGGCGGCCGGCGCAGCGGGCTACGAGCAGTACTTC.

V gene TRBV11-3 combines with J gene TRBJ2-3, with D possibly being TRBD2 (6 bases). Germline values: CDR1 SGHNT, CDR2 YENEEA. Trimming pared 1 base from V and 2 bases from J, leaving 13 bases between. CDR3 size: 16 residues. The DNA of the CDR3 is TGTGCCAGCAGCTTAGGCCCTAGCGTGACCACAGATACGCAGTATTTT. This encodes CASSLGPSVTTDTQYF. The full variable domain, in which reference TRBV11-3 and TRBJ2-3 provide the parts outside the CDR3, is EAGVVQSPRYKIIEKKQPVAFWCNPISGHNTLYWYLQNLGQGPELLIRYENEEAVDDSQLPKDRFSAERLKGVDSTLKIQPAELGDSAVYLCASSLGPSVTTDTQYFGPGTRLTVL.

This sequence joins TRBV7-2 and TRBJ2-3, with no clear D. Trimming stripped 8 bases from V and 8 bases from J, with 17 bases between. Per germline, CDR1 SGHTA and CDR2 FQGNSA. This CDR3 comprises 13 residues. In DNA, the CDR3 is TGTGCCAGCGGCCTTTCAAGGACGGGTACGCAGTATTTT. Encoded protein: CASGLSRTGTQYF.

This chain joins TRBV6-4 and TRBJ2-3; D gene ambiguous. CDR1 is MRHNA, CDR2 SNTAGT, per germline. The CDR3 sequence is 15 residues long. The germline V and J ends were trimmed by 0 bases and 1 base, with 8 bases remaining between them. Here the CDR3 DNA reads TGTGCCAGCAGTGACTCTTCACGACGCACAGATACGCAGTATTTT. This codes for CASSDSSRRTDTQYF.

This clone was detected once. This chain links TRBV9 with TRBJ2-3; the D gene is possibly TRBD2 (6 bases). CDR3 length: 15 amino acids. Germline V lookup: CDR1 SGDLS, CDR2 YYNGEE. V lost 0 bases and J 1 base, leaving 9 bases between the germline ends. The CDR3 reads CASSVGQRGTDTQYF. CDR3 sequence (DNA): TGTGCCAGCAGCGTAGGTCAGCGGGGCACAGATACGCAGTATTTT.

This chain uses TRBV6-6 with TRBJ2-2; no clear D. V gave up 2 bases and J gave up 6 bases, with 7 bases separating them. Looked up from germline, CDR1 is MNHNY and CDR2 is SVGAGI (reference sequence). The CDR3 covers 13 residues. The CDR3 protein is CASSYEGSGELFF. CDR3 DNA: TGTGCCAGCAGTTACGAAGGGTCCGGGGAGCTGTTTTTT.

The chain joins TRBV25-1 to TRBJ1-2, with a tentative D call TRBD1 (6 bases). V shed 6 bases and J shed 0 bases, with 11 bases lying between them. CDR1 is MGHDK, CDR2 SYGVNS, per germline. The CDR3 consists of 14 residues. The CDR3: CASRGDTSNYGYTF. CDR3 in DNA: TGTGCCAGCAGGGGGGACACATCTAACTATGGCTACACCTTC.

CDR3 in amino acids: CASSGDRFGELFF. The CDR3 DNA sequence: TGTGCCAGCAGCGGCGACAGGTTTGGGGAGCTGTTTTTT. This sequence joins TRBV7-9 and TRBJ2-2; D might be TRBD1 (6 bases). The V end lost 5 bases, the J end lost 8 bases, and 12 bases lay between the germline ends. There are 13 residues in the CDR3. The germline V gene has CDR1 SEHNR and CDR2 FQNEAQ (reference sequence). Looking up the rest from reference TRBV7-9 and TRBJ2-2 gives the full variable domain: DTGVSQNPRHKITKRGQNVTFRCDPISEHNRLYWYRQTLGQGPEFLTYFQNEAQLEKSRLLSDRFSAERPKGSFSTLEIQRTEQGDSAMYLCASSGDRFGELFFGEGSRLTVL.

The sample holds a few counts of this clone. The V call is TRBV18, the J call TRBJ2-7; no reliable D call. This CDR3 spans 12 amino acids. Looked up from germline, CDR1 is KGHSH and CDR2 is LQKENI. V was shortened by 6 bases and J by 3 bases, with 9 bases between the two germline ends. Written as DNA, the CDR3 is TGTGCCAGCTCCTCACTCCACTACGAGCAGTACTTC. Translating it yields CASSSLHYEQYF. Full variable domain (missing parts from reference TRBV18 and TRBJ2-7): NAGVMQNPRHLVRRRGQEARLRCSPMKGHSHVYWYRQLPEEGLKFMVYLQKENIIDESGMPKERFSAEFPKEGPSILRIQQVVRGDSAAYFCASSSLHYEQYFGPGTRLTVT.

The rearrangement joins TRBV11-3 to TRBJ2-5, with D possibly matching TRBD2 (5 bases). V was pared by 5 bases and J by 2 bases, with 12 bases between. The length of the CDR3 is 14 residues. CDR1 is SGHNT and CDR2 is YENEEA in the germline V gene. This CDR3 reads CASSLASQQETQYF. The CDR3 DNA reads TGTGCCAGCAGCCTGGCTAGCCAACAAGAGACCCAGTACTTC.

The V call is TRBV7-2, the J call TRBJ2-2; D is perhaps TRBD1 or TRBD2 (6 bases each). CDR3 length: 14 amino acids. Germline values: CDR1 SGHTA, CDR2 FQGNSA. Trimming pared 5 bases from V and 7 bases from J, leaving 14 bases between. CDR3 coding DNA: TGTGCCAGCAGCCCGACGGGGGCGGACGGGGAGCTGTTTTTT. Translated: CASSPTGADGELFF. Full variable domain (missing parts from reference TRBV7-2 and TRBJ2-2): GAGVSQSPSNKVTEKGKDVELRCDPISGHTALYWYRQSLGQGLEFLIYFQGNSAPDKSGLPSDRFSAERTGGSVSTLTIQRTQQEDSAVYLCASSPTGADGELFFGEGSRLTVL.

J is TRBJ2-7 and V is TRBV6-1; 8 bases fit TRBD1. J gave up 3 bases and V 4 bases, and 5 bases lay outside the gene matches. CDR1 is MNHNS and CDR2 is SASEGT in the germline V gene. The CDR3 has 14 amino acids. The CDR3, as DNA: TGTGCCAGCAGTGCCGGCAGGGGGCGCTACGAGCAGTACTTC. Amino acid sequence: CASSAGRGRYEQYF.

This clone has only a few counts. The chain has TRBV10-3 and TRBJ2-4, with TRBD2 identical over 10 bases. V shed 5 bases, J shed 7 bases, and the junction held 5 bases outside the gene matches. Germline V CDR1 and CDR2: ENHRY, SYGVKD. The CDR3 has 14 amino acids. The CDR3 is CAISTPGLANIQYF. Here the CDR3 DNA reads TGTGCCATCAGTACCCCGGGACTAGCGAACATTCAGTACTTC.

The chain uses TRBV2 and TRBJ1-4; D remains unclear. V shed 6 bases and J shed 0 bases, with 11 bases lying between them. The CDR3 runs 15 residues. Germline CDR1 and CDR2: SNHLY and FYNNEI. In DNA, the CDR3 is TGTGCCAGCAGGACTGGAGGGACAACTAATGAAAAACTGTTTTTT. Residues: CASRTGGTTNEKLFF.

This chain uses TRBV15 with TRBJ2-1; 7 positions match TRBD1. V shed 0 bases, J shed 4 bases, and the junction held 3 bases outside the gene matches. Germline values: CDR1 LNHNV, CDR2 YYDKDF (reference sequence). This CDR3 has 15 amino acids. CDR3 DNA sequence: TGTGCCACCAGCAGAGATCGGGGACAGTACAATGAGCAGTTCTTC. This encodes CATSRDRGQYNEQFF.

CDR3 sequence (DNA): TGTGCCAGCAGCGGATGGGATTTGGACAAAGATCAAGAGACCCAGTACTTC. This codes for CASSGWDLDKDQETQYF. The rearrangement joins TRBV9 to TRBJ2-5; perhaps TRBD1 as D (5 bases). Germline lookup yields CDR1 SGDLS and CDR2 YYNGEE. V was pared by 3 bases and J by 2 bases, with 20 bases between. This CDR3 has 17 amino acids.